This T cell receptor beta chain came from a study of cytomegalovirus exposure and HLA in healthy donors. Note on this clone: Its antigen is undetermined.

V was clipped by 6 bases and J by 2 bases; unmatched bases: 9. The CDR3 runs 15 residues. The germline gives CDR1 PRHDT, CDR2 FYEKMQ (reference sequence). Produced via immunoSEQ multiplex PCR; TCRdb's table is partial and in-frame only. This table holds 120,000 or so clones, more than 70% found once. Study-level findings and limits: The tendency of first-cohort TCR clusters to co-occur in the 120 or so validation repertoires was the finding of a later analysis.

This TCR derives from a man between 18 and 35 years old in good health and CMV-seronegative. Sequencing was done on a sample of PBMCs. The V and J genes are TRBV13 and TRBJ2-7; TRBD2 aligns across 8 bases. The CDR3 loop is CASRKGSGGPYEQYF. The DNA for the CDR3 is TGTGCCAGCAGGAAGGGGAGCGGGGGCCCCTACGAGCAGTACTTC.